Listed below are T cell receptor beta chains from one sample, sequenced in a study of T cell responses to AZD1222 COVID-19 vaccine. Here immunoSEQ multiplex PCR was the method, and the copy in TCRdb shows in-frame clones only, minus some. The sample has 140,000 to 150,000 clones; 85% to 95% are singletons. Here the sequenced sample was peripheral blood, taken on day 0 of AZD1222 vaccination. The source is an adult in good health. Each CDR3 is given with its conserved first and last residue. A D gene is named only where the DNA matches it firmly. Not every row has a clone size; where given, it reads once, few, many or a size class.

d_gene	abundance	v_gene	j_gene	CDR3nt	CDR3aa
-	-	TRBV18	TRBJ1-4	TGTGCCAGCTCACCTGGAGGGGTGGGTTATGAAAAACTGTTTTTT	CASSPGGVGYEKLFF
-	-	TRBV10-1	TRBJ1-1	TGCGCCAGCAGTGGGGGCAACAGGAACACTGAAGCTTTCTTT	CASSGGNRNTEAFF
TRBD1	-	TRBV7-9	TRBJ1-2	TGTGCCAGCAGCGCGGGACAGGGAAATGGCTACACCTTC	CASSAGQGNGYTF
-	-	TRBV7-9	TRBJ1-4	TGTGCCAGCAGCCTTAGTGCAGGGCAGGGTGAAAAACTGTTTTTT	CASSLSAGQGEKLFF
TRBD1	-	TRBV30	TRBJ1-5	TGTGCCTGGAGTGTATCAGACAGGGTACGTCAGCCCCAGCATTTT	CAWSVSDRVRQPQHF
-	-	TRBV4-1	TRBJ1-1	TGCGCCAGCAGCCAAGAACAGATGAACACTGAAGCTTTCTTT	CASSQEQMNTEAFF
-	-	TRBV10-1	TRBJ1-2	TGCGCCAGCAGTGAGAACCCCGCAGACGGCTACACCTTC	CASSENPADGYTF
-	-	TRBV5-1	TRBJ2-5	TGCGCCAGCAGGGCATCCGGAACCCAAGAGACCCAGTACTTC	CASRASGTQETQYF
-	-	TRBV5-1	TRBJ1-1	TGCGCCAGCAGCTCTCAACCAGGGACCGAAGCTTTCTTT	CASSSQPGTEAFF
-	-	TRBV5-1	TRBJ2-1	TGCGCCAGCAGCTCGGGACTGGGGACCTACAATGAGCAGTTCTTC	CASSSGLGTYNEQFF
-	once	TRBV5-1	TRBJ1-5	TGCGCCAGCAGCTTGGTGGCCGGCCCCAGGCAGCCCCAGCATTTT	CASSLVAGPRQPQHF
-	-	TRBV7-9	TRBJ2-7	TGTGCCAGCAGCCTAGGAGCAGGGGAAGGCTACGAGCAGTACTTC	CASSLGAGEGYEQYF
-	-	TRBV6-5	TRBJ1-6	TGTGCCAGCACCCCCCGGGGGTATAATTCACCCCTCCACTTT	CASTPRGYNSPLHF
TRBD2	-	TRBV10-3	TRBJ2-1	TGTGCCATCAGTGAGTCGACAGCGGGAGGGCGCAGTGAGCAGTTCTTC	CAISESTAGGRSEQFF
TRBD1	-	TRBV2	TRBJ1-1	TGTGCCAGCAGGTGGACAGGCCATGAAGCTTTCTTT	CASRWTGHEAFF
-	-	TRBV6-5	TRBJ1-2	TGTGCCAGCAGTTACTCGTCTCGGGGGAATGGCTACACCTTC	CASSYSSRGNGYTF
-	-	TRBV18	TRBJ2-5	TGTGCCAGCTCACCACCTAAGGGACTGGAAAAAGAGACCCAGTACTTC	CASSPPKGLEKETQYF
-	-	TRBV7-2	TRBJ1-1	TGTGCCAGCAGCTTAGGGTACCGTACGAGTACTGAAGCTTTCTTT	CASSLGYRTSTEAFF
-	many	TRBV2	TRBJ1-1	TGTGCCAGCAGTGGATCGACAGCGAACACTGAAGCTTTCTTT	CASSGSTANTEAFF
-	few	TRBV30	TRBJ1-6	TGTGCCTGGAGCTTGGGCAGGGGAAATTCACCCCTCCACTTT	CAWSLGRGNSPLHF
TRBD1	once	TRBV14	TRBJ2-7	TGTGCCAGCAGCCAAGGGGACAGGGACCAATACGAGCAGTACTTC	CASSQGDRDQYEQYF
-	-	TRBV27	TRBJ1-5	TGTGCCAGCTATAACAGGTATAGCAATCAGCCCCAGCATTTT	CASYNRYSNQPQHF
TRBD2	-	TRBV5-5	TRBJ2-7	TGTGCCAGCAGCCATTTCAGCGGGAGGAACGAGCAGTACTTC	CASSHFSGRNEQYF
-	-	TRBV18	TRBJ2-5	TGTGCCAGCTCACCGAGGGGTGTCCAAGAGACCCAGTACTTC	CASSPRGVQETQYF
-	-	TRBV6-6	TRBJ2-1	TGTGCCAGCAGTTCCACAGCCACGGGGCAGTTCTTC	CASSSTATGQFF
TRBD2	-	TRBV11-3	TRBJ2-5	TGTGCCAGCAGCTTATCGGCGGGAGGGCCAGAGACCCAGTACTTC	CASSLSAGGPETQYF
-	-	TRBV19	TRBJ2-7	TGTGCCAGTAGTATCCGGGACTCACTCACCTACGAGCAGTACTTC	CASSIRDSLTYEQYF
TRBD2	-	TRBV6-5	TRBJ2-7	TGTGCCAGCGGAGAAATGTCGGGGGGCTACGAGCAGTACTTC	CASGEMSGGYEQYF